This T cell receptor beta chain was captured in a study of vaccination and CD4 T cells after COVID-19. Study background: Six males and four females, two Hispanic, made up the convalescents. As their vaccination, participants received two doses of either BNT162b2 or mRNA-1273 vaccine. The post-COVID samples were taken a median roughly 98 days after diagnosis, anywhere from 35 to 161.

Cultured CD4+ T cell DNA was sequenced using the Oncomine TCR Beta short-read assay. TCRdb analysed the PCR reads with MiXCR anew, one entry per CDR3 protein. Of about 7,100 distinct CDR3 sequences detected, around 74% appear once; the ten largest clones hold 15%. The treatment here: approximately 9-day PBMC culture with coronavirus spike peptide pools or control peptides (ViraFEST assay). By negative selection, CD4+ T cells were isolated once culture had run for around 10 days. The V and J ends lost 0 bases and 10 bases, in that order; junction bases with no gene match: 5. The length of the CDR3 is 14 residues. The germline V gene has CDR1 DFQATT and CDR2 SNEGSKA (reference sequence). As to this clonotype: The antigen is unknown.

This chain connects TRBV20-1 to TRBJ1-6; 8 nucleotides match TRBD1. The source material was CD4+ T cells from blood, cultured in vitro. The TCR was taken from a human donor who had recovered from COVID-19. The CDR3 DNA follows: TGCAGTGCTAGAGATGACAGGGGTAGGTCACCCCTCCACTTT. Residues: CSARDDRGRSPLHF.